The rows below give T cell receptor beta chains drawn from one sample of a study of T-cell reconstitution after alpha-beta-depleted transplantation in children. TCRdb recomputed calls from the PCR reads with MiXCR, one row per CDR3 protein. The table has 500,000 to 600,000 distinct CDR3 sequences, around 19% seen once. The sample in question was PBMCs from the stem cell graft donor, obtained from the stem cell graft. The receptors come from a human donor who donated a stem cell graft to a child with acute lymphoblastic leukemia. Each CDR3 is given with its conserved first and last residue. Each record gives: D gene, V gene, clone size, J gene, CDR3 DNA, CDR3 protein. The D gene is left open where the match is weak. The size of a clone is reported for some rows only, either as once, few or many, or as a class for expanded clones.

D: TRBD2
V: TRBV4-3
size: .
J: TRBJ2-2
DNA: TGCGCCAGCAGCCGCGGGACTAGCGGGAGCCGGGGGGAGCTGTTTTTT
CDR3: CASSRGTSGSRGELFF

D: .
V: TRBV5-6
size: .
J: TRBJ2-5
DNA: TGTGCCAGCAGCTTGGTTCAGGGTTTAGAGACCCAGTACTTC
CDR3: CASSLVQGLETQYF

D: .
V: TRBV7-2
size: many
J: TRBJ2-4
DNA: TGTGCCAGCAGCTCGTTGGGACTTCAAAACATTCAGTACTTC
CDR3: CASSSLGLQNIQYF

D: .
V: TRBV13
size: few
J: TRBJ2-5
DNA: TGTGCCAGCAGCTTGACGTCAGGGTCCCGCACCCAAGAGACCCAGTACTTC
CDR3: CASSLTSGSRTQETQYF

D: .
V: TRBV5-6
size: .
J: TRBJ2-2
DNA: TGTGCCAGCTCCTTGGGGGCATGGGACACCGGGGAGCTGTTTTTT
CDR3: CASSLGAWDTGELFF

D: TRBD2
V: TRBV4-1
size: .
J: TRBJ2-1
DNA: TGCGCCAGCAGCCCGGGAGGGGGGGTTTACAATGAGCAGTTCTTC
CDR3: CASSPGGGVYNEQFF

D: .
V: TRBV11-2
size: .
J: TRBJ2-3
DNA: TGTGCCAGCAGCCCGGTTTCCGGAGGGAGCACAGATACGCAGTATTTT
CDR3: CASSPVSGGSTDTQYF

D: .
V: TRBV27
size: .
J: TRBJ1-2
DNA: TGTGCCAGCAGTTTTAGGGGGGTAAACTATGGCTACACCTTC
CDR3: CASSFRGVNYGYTF

D: .
V: TRBV6-1
size: .
J: TRBJ1-2
DNA: TGTGCCAGCAGTGAACACGCCAGGGGCGTCGACTATGGCTACACCTTC
CDR3: CASSEHARGVDYGYTF

D: TRBD1
V: TRBV10-3
size: few
J: TRBJ2-7
DNA: TGTGCCATCAGTGAACTTGACAGGGGGCGAGAATACGAGCAGTACTTC
CDR3: CAISELDRGREYEQYF

D: TRBD2
V: TRBV12-3/TRBV12-4
size: few
J: TRBJ2-3
DNA: TGTGCCAGCAGTCCTCGCACTAGCGGGGAGCAGTATTTT
CDR3: CASSPRTSGEQYF

D: TRBD2
V: TRBV7-8
size: .
J: TRBJ2-2
DNA: TGTGCCAGCAGCTTAGGAACGGGAGGAGCGAACACCGGGGAGCTGTTTTTT
CDR3: CASSLGTGGANTGELFF

D: TRBD2
V: TRBV4-2
size: .
J: TRBJ2-1
DNA: TGTGCCAGCAGCCCTTCCCAGCGGGAGCGTGAAGAGCAGTTCTTC
CDR3: CASSPSQREREEQFF

D: TRBD2
V: TRBV7-4
size: few
J: TRBJ2-7
DNA: TGTGCCAGCAGCTTCGCCTCGACTAGCGGGGGCTCCTACGAGCAGTACTTC
CDR3: CASSFASTSGGSYEQYF

D: .
V: TRBV29-1
size: few
J: TRBJ2-7
DNA: TGCAGCGTTGACGTTGACAGATCCTACGAGCAGTACTTC
CDR3: CSVDVDRSYEQYF

D: .
V: TRBV18
size: .
J: TRBJ1-1
DNA: TGTGCCAGCTCACCTTTGGACAGCACTGAAGCTTTCTTT
CDR3: CASSPLDSTEAFF

D: TRBD1
V: TRBV18
size: once
J: TRBJ1-1
DNA: TGTGCCAGCTCACCACCAGAGGGGGCGGCTTTCTTT
CDR3: CASSPPEGAAFF

D: .
V: TRBV20-1
size: .
J: TRBJ2-7
DNA: TGCAGTGCCCACTCGAGGCCCGGGAGCTCCTACGAGCAGTACTTC
CDR3: CSAHSRPGSSYEQYF

D: .
V: TRBV2
size: .
J: TRBJ2-7
DNA: TGTGCCAGCACCGAGGGGACTTTTATCTCCTACGAGCAGTACTTC
CDR3: CASTEGTFISYEQYF

D: .
V: TRBV12-3/TRBV12-4
size: .
J: TRBJ2-7
DNA: TGTGCCAGCAGTTTACGGTTGCGGGGATTAGCTAGGAGCTCCTACGAGCAGTACTTC
CDR3: CASSLRLRGLARSSYEQYF

D: .
V: TRBV20-1
size: few
J: TRBJ2-1
DNA: TGCAGTGCTATTTCCAGGGACTTTAGCTACAATGAGCAGTTCTTC
CDR3: CSAISRDFSYNEQFF

D: .
V: TRBV20-1
size: few
J: TRBJ1-6
DNA: TGCAGTGCTAGAGGCGGGGGATATTCACCCCTCCACTTT
CDR3: CSARGGGYSPLHF

D: .
V: TRBV5-5
size: .
J: TRBJ1-2
DNA: TGTGCCAGCAGCTCCTCACTCGGTTTTGGACGGAACTATGGCTACACCTTC
CDR3: CASSSSLGFGRNYGYTF

D: .
V: TRBV20-1
size: .
J: TRBJ1-1
DNA: TGCAGTGCTAGAGTGGACGGGAGAGGCACTGAAGCTTTCTTT
CDR3: CSARVDGRGTEAFF

D: .
V: TRBV30
size: .
J: TRBJ2-2
DNA: TGTGCCTGGAGTACAGGGGACTCATCGGAGCTGTTTTTT
CDR3: CAWSTGDSSELFF

D: .
V: TRBV27
size: .
J: TRBJ2-1
DNA: TGTGCCAGCAGTTTCCCGTATGGTGAGCAGTTCTTC
CDR3: CASSFPYGEQFF

D: .
V: TRBV7-3
size: few
J: TRBJ2-1
DNA: TGTGCCAGCAGCCCCGAGGGCCCTGAGCAGTTCTTC
CDR3: CASSPEGPEQFF

D: TRBD2
V: TRBV5-1
size: .
J: TRBJ2-7
DNA: TGCGCCAGCAGCTTGAAGCGGGAGGTCGTAGAGCAGTACTTC
CDR3: CASSLKREVVEQYF

D: TRBD2
V: TRBV7-2
size: .
J: TRBJ2-1
DNA: TGTGCCAACAGCCGACGACTAGCGGGGCCCTCCTACAATGAGCAGTTCTTC
CDR3: CANSRRLAGPSYNEQFF

D: TRBD2
V: TRBV9
size: .
J: TRBJ2-2
DNA: TGTGCCAGCAGCTTGAGCGGGACTTTTTACACCGGGGAGCTGTTTTTT
CDR3: CASSLSGTFYTGELFF

D: TRBD1
V: TRBV12-3/TRBV12-4
size: .
J: TRBJ1-5
DNA: TGTGCCAGCCGTGGACAGGGGGCGGGTCAGCCCCAGCATTTT
CDR3: CASRGQGAGQPQHF

D: TRBD1
V: TRBV7-9
size: once
J: TRBJ2-4
DNA: TGTGCCAGCAGCTTGGGACAGGGTCTCAAAAACATTCAGTACTTC
CDR3: CASSLGQGLKNIQYF

D: .
V: TRBV5-6
size: .
J: TRBJ2-5
DNA: TGTGCCAGCAGCCTCAACCGCGGCCTCCGGGGGCGCGAGACCCAGTACTTC
CDR3: CASSLNRGLRGRETQYF

D: .
V: TRBV7-9
size: .
J: TRBJ2-1
DNA: TGTGCCAGCAGCTTAACGAGGGGCACGTGGGAGGAGCAGTTCTTC
CDR3: CASSLTRGTWEEQFF

D: TRBD2
V: TRBV6-5
size: few
J: TRBJ2-7
DNA: TGTGCCAGCAGTTACTCGGTTCTCCCCAGCGGGGGGTTTGACGAGCAGTACTTC
CDR3: CASSYSVLPSGGFDEQYF

D: .
V: TRBV6-5
size: few
J: TRBJ1-5
DNA: TGTGCCACCGCCTGGACGGGAAATCAGCCCCAGCATTTT
CDR3: CATAWTGNQPQHF

D: TRBD2
V: TRBV11-2
size: few
J: TRBJ2-7
DNA: TGTGCCAGCAGCTTAAGTTTCCGGGGGGGAAAGATGGAATACGAGCAGTACTTC
CDR3: CASSLSFRGGKMEYEQYF

D: .
V: TRBV20-1
size: .
J: TRBJ2-7
DNA: TGCAGTGCTAGAGATCTTGGGCGGGACAGTATGGTGGAACTCATCTACGAGCAGTACTTC
CDR3: CSARDLGRDSMVELIYEQYF

D: .
V: TRBV6-1
size: .
J: TRBJ1-1
DNA: TGTGCCAGCAGTCTTGGACCCCTAAGAGCTGAAGCTTTCTTT
CDR3: CASSLGPLRAEAFF

D: .
V: TRBV7-9
size: few
J: TRBJ1-1
DNA: TGTGCCAGCAGCCCAGCCGAGGGCGGCCAGGTGGGTGAAGCTTTCTTT
CDR3: CASSPAEGGQVGEAFF

D: .
V: TRBV5-5
size: .
J: TRBJ1-2
DNA: TGTGCCAGCAGCTTGGCCTTGTCAGTAGAAGGCTATGGCTACACCTTC
CDR3: CASSLALSVEGYGYTF

D: .
V: TRBV6-1
size: .
J: TRBJ2-1
DNA: TGTGCCAGCAGCCCATCAGTAGGGTCCTACAATGAGCAGTTCTTC
CDR3: CASSPSVGSYNEQFF

D: .
V: TRBV5-1
size: .
J: TRBJ2-2
DNA: TGCGCCAGCAGCTCGGGGGGCTACGCCGGGGAGCTGTTTTTT
CDR3: CASSSGGYAGELFF

D: TRBD1
V: TRBV27
size: few
J: TRBJ2-7
DNA: TGTGCCAGCAGGATTATGGGACAGGGCGGGAACGAGCAGTACTTC
CDR3: CASRIMGQGGNEQYF

D: .
V: TRBV3-1
size: .
J: TRBJ2-7
DNA: TGTGCCAGCAGCCAAGAGGACGGCGGGCAGTACTTC
CDR3: CASSQEDGGQYF

D: TRBD2
V: TRBV29-1
size: few
J: TRBJ2-3
DNA: TGCAGCGGACGGGACGGAGGGACTAGTGGTACGCAGTATTTT
CDR3: CSGRDGGTSGTQYF

D: .
V: TRBV12-3/TRBV12-4
size: .
J: TRBJ1-5
DNA: TGTGCCAGCAGTCCTCCCGGCCAGGGAGATCAGCCCCAGCATTTT
CDR3: CASSPPGQGDQPQHF

D: .
V: TRBV12-5
size: .
J: TRBJ1-5
DNA: TGTGCTAGTGGTTTGGACAATCGACCCCAGCATTTT
CDR3: CASGLDNRPQHF

D: TRBD2
V: TRBV5-1
size: few
J: TRBJ2-2
DNA: TGCGCCAGCAGCTTGAATTCGGGACTAGCAGCGAACACCGGGGAGCTGTTTTTT
CDR3: CASSLNSGLAANTGELFF

D: .
V: TRBV7-9
size: many
J: TRBJ1-1
DNA: TGTGCCAGCCTTACGGGGAAGACTGAAGCTTTCTTT
CDR3: CASLTGKTEAFF

D: .
V: TRBV29-1
size: few
J: TRBJ2-7
DNA: TGCAGCGTCCAACAGACTGGACCCACCTACGAGCAGTACTTC
CDR3: CSVQQTGPTYEQYF